The rows below give T cell receptor beta chains drawn from one sample of a study of Graves' ophthalmopathy and Graves' hyperthyroidism. MiXCR, applied by TCRdb to the multiplex PCR reads, yields one record per CDR3 protein. The sample records roughly 1.1 million distinct CDR3 sequences, about 40% being singletons. The sample comprised peripheral blood or thyroid tissue (not recorded which). The source is an adult man with Graves' hyperthyroidism. CDR3s include the opening cysteine and the closing phenylalanine or tryptophan. A D gene is named only where the DNA matches it firmly. Where a row states a size, it is once, few, many or the class of an expanded clone; other rows omit it.

clone size: .; V gene: TRBV7-9; J gene: TRBJ2-2; D gene: .; CDR3 protein: CASSQTTGFTGELFF; CDR3 DNA: TGCGCCAGCAGCCAGACAACAGGGTTCACCGGGGAGCTGTTTTTT
clone size: many; V gene: TRBV7-8; J gene: TRBJ1-6; D gene: .; CDR3 protein: CASSLAGGSGSPLHF; CDR3 DNA: TGTGCCAGCAGCTTAGCAGGGGGGAGTGGTTCACCCCTCCACTTT
clone size: few; V gene: TRBV6-1; J gene: TRBJ2-7; D gene: TRBD2; CDR3 protein: CASSPRLAGGEQYF; CDR3 DNA: TGTGCCAGCAGTCCCCGACTAGCGGGAGGCGAGCAGTACTTC
clone size: many; V gene: TRBV15; J gene: TRBJ1-5; D gene: .; CDR3 protein: CATSRGGLTRGRGNQPQHF; CDR3 DNA: TGTGCCACCAGCAGAGGGGGGCTAACGCGAGGGAGAGGCAATCAGCCCCAGCATTTT
clone size: .; V gene: TRBV28; J gene: TRBJ1-5; D gene: .; CDR3 protein: CASKTGYSNQPQHF; CDR3 DNA: TGTGCCAGTAAGACAGGCTATAGCAATCAGCCCCAGCATTTT
clone size: .; V gene: TRBV20-1; J gene: TRBJ1-4; D gene: .; CDR3 protein: CSARAAGREKLFF; CDR3 DNA: TGCAGTGCTAGAGCGGCAGGGAGGGAAAAACTGTTTTTT
clone size: many; V gene: TRBV19; J gene: TRBJ1-5; D gene: TRBD1; CDR3 protein: CASSDRDRRAGNQPQHF; CDR3 DNA: TGTGCCAGTAGTGACCGGGACAGAAGGGCAGGCAATCAGCCCCAGCATTTT
clone size: .; V gene: TRBV7-9; J gene: TRBJ2-3; D gene: .; CDR3 protein: CASSFGGALGTQYF; CDR3 DNA: TGTGCCAGCAGCTTTGGCGGGGCCCTTGGTACGCAGTATTTT
clone size: many; V gene: TRBV29-1; J gene: TRBJ1-4; D gene: .; CDR3 protein: CSVAISRKTNEKLFF; CDR3 DNA: TGCAGCGTTGCGATCAGCCGGAAAACTAATGAAAAACTGTTTTTT
clone size: many; V gene: TRBV25-1; J gene: TRBJ1-1; D gene: .; CDR3 protein: CASNTVLNTEAFF; CDR3 DNA: TGTGCTAGCAATACGGTGTTGAACACTGAAGCTTTCTTT
clone size: many; V gene: TRBV5-6; J gene: TRBJ2-7; D gene: .; CDR3 protein: CASSLRVEQYF; CDR3 DNA: TGTGCCAGCAGCTTGCGGGTCGAGCAGTACTTC
clone size: few; V gene: TRBV10-3; J gene: TRBJ1-2; D gene: .; CDR3 protein: CASSLPTAFYGYTF; CDR3 DNA: TGTGCCAGCAGTTTACCGACAGCCTTCTATGGCTACACCTTC
clone size: few; V gene: TRBV7-2; J gene: TRBJ2-7; D gene: .; CDR3 protein: CASSPPRARDEQYF; CDR3 DNA: TGTGCCAGCAGCCCCCCCAGGGCGCGGGACGAGCAGTACTTC
clone size: many; V gene: TRBV7-6; J gene: TRBJ2-6; D gene: TRBD1; CDR3 protein: CASSLGGQGAGANVLTF; CDR3 DNA: TGTGCCAGCAGCTTAGGCGGTCAGGGGGCTGGGGCCAACGTCCTGACTTTC
clone size: .; V gene: TRBV29-1; J gene: TRBJ2-2; D gene: .; CDR3 protein: CSVDIGEAGELFF; CDR3 DNA: TGCAGCGTTGATATAGGGGAAGCCGGGGAGCTGTTTTTT
clone size: few; V gene: TRBV20-1; J gene: TRBJ1-1; D gene: .; CDR3 protein: CSASGAGLNTEAFF; CDR3 DNA: TGCAGTGCTAGCGGAGCAGGGTTGAACACTGAAGCTTTCTTT
clone size: .; V gene: TRBV7-2; J gene: TRBJ2-7; D gene: .; CDR3 protein: CASSPPKGRGQDYEQYF; CDR3 DNA: TGTGCCAGCTCACCACCGAAAGGCCGGGGGCAAGACTACGAGCAGTACTTC
clone size: .; V gene: TRBV12-3/TRBV12-4; J gene: TRBJ2-5; D gene: TRBD1; CDR3 protein: CASSPKDRGKTQYF; CDR3 DNA: TGTGCCAGCAGTCCCAAGGACAGGGGGAAGACCCAGTACTTC
clone size: many; V gene: TRBV20-1; J gene: TRBJ1-3; D gene: .; CDR3 protein: CSARADGGGNTIYF; CDR3 DNA: TGCAGTGCTAGAGCGGATGGCGGTGGAAACACCATATATTTT
clone size: .; V gene: TRBV20-1; J gene: TRBJ2-5; D gene: TRBD1; CDR3 protein: CSARDFQGAVQETQYF; CDR3 DNA: TGCAGTGCTAGAGATTTTCAGGGGGCGGTCCAAGAGACCCAGTACTTC
clone size: few; V gene: TRBV7-2; J gene: TRBJ2-2; D gene: TRBD1; CDR3 protein: CASSLSSWDRGRWTGELFF; CDR3 DNA: TGTGCCAGCAGCCTGAGTTCTTGGGACAGGGGGCGATGGACCGGGGAGCTGTTTTTT
clone size: many; V gene: TRBV28; J gene: TRBJ2-7; D gene: TRBD2; CDR3 protein: CASSPPLAGGREQYF; CDR3 DNA: TGTGCCAGCAGTCCACCTCTAGCGGGAGGACGTGAGCAGTACTTC
clone size: many; V gene: TRBV7-9; J gene: TRBJ2-7; D gene: .; CDR3 protein: CASSFGDGQSTYEQYF; CDR3 DNA: TGTGCCAGCAGCTTTGGCGATGGACAGTCAACTTACGAGCAGTACTTC
clone size: many; V gene: TRBV7-9; J gene: TRBJ2-6; D gene: .; CDR3 protein: CASSLDRSGANVLTF; CDR3 DNA: TGTGCCAGCAGCTTGGACAGATCTGGGGCCAACGTCCTGACTTTC
clone size: .; V gene: TRBV10-3; J gene: TRBJ1-1; D gene: .; CDR3 protein: CAISSRTLMGSEAFF; CDR3 DNA: TGTGCCATCAGCTCGCGGACCCTCATGGGCTCTGAAGCTTTCTTT
clone size: few; V gene: TRBV29-1; J gene: TRBJ1-5; D gene: TRBD1; CDR3 protein: CSVRGTGGGQPQHF; CDR3 DNA: TGCAGCGTGCGAGGGACAGGGGGCGGTCAGCCCCAGCATTTT
clone size: .; V gene: TRBV2; J gene: TRBJ1-6; D gene: TRBD1; CDR3 protein: CASSYPGQALSSPLHF; CDR3 DNA: TGTGCCAGCAGTTACCCGGGACAGGCTCTAAGCTCACCCCTCCACTTT
clone size: .; V gene: TRBV30; J gene: TRBJ1-2; D gene: TRBD1; CDR3 protein: CAWSPIGDRKDYGYTF; CDR3 DNA: TGTGCCTGGAGTCCGATCGGGGACAGGAAAGACTATGGCTACACCTTC
clone size: few; V gene: TRBV4-1; J gene: TRBJ1-1; D gene: TRBD1; CDR3 protein: CASSQYRGNTEAFF; CDR3 DNA: TGCGCCAGCAGCCAGTACAGGGGGAACACTGAAGCTTTCTTT
clone size: many; V gene: TRBV15; J gene: TRBJ1-5; D gene: .; CDR3 protein: CATSVRIQGPQHF; CDR3 DNA: TGTGCCACCAGCGTAAGGATACAGGGGCCCCAGCATTTT
clone size: .; V gene: TRBV7-2; J gene: TRBJ2-5; D gene: TRBD2; CDR3 protein: CASNPLAGGHETQYF; CDR3 DNA: TGTGCCAGCAATCCGCTGGCGGGAGGGCACGAGACCCAGTACTTC
clone size: .; V gene: TRBV10-3; J gene: TRBJ2-3; D gene: .; CDR3 protein: CAISEGQGWDTQYF; CDR3 DNA: TGTGCCATCAGTGAGGGGCAGGGGTGGGATACGCAGTATTTT
clone size: .; V gene: TRBV19; J gene: TRBJ1-4; D gene: TRBD1; CDR3 protein: CASAPRDRGIELFF; CDR3 DNA: TGTGCCAGTGCCCCCCGGGACAGGGGTATTGAACTGTTTTTT
clone size: few; V gene: TRBV12-3/TRBV12-4; J gene: TRBJ1-3; D gene: .; CDR3 protein: CASSLAGLTGNTIYF; CDR3 DNA: TGTGCCAGCAGTTTAGCAGGTTTGACTGGAAACACCATATATTTT
clone size: few; V gene: TRBV20-1; J gene: TRBJ2-5; D gene: TRBD2; CDR3 protein: CSARDLSGGQEETQYF; CDR3 DNA: TGCAGTGCTAGAGATCTTAGCGGGGGCCAGGAAGAGACCCAGTACTTC
clone size: .; V gene: TRBV5-6; J gene: TRBJ2-2; D gene: TRBD1; CDR3 protein: CASSLVEGATYTGELFF; CDR3 DNA: TGTGCCAGCAGCTTGGTTGAGGGGGCGACTTACACCGGGGAGCTGTTTTTT
clone size: .; V gene: TRBV19; J gene: TRBJ1-5; D gene: .; CDR3 protein: CASSIPGREQPQHF; CDR3 DNA: TGTGCCAGTAGTATCCCGGGGAGGGAACAGCCCCAGCATTTT
clone size: few; V gene: TRBV28; J gene: TRBJ2-5; D gene: TRBD1; CDR3 protein: CASREQGARETQYF; CDR3 DNA: TGTGCCAGCAGAGAACAGGGGGCTAGAGAGACCCAGTACTTC
clone size: many; V gene: TRBV5-1; J gene: TRBJ1-1; D gene: .; CDR3 protein: CASSLRRHAGTEAFF; CDR3 DNA: TGCGCCAGCAGCTTGCGGCGACACGCCGGGACTGAAGCTTTCTTT
clone size: many; V gene: TRBV7-3; J gene: TRBJ1-2; D gene: TRBD1; CDR3 protein: CASSSGTGGDGYTF; CDR3 DNA: TGTGCCAGCAGCTCCGGGACAGGGGGCGATGGCTACACCTTC
clone size: many; V gene: TRBV20-1; J gene: TRBJ2-7; D gene: .; CDR3 protein: CSARVRDLAYEQYF; CDR3 DNA: TGCAGTGCTAGGGTCAGGGATTTGGCCTACGAGCAGTACTTC
clone size: .; V gene: TRBV29-1; J gene: TRBJ1-5; D gene: .; CDR3 protein: CSWGGGQPQHF; CDR3 DNA: TGCAGCTGGGGGGGGGGACAGCCCCAGCATTTT
clone size: few; V gene: TRBV5-4; J gene: TRBJ2-7; D gene: TRBD1; CDR3 protein: CASSHPGTGYEQYF; CDR3 DNA: TGTGCCAGCAGCCATCCCGGGACAGGCTACGAGCAGTACTTC
clone size: .; V gene: TRBV9; J gene: TRBJ1-5; D gene: .; CDR3 protein: CASSQVATDQPQHF; CDR3 DNA: TGTGCCAGCAGCCAAGTGGCAACCGATCAGCCCCAGCATTTT
clone size: many; V gene: TRBV12-3/TRBV12-4; J gene: TRBJ1-5; D gene: .; CDR3 protein: CASTQQGDQPQHF; CDR3 DNA: TGTGCCAGCACTCAGCAAGGGGATCAGCCCCAGCATTTT
clone size: .; V gene: TRBV5-6; J gene: TRBJ2-7; D gene: .; CDR3 protein: CASSLWQTIYEQYF; CDR3 DNA: TGTGCCAGCAGCTTGTGGCAGACCATCTACGAGCAGTACTTC
clone size: many; V gene: TRBV7-2; J gene: TRBJ1-6; D gene: TRBD1; CDR3 protein: CASSLMGQENSPLHF; CDR3 DNA: TGTGCCAGCAGCTTAATGGGACAGGAAAATTCACCCCTCCACTTT
clone size: many; V gene: TRBV20-1; J gene: TRBJ1-2; D gene: .; CDR3 protein: CSARQRGDKTNYGYTF; CDR3 DNA: TGCAGTGCTAGACAACGGGGGGACAAGACCAACTATGGCTACACCTTC
clone size: .; V gene: TRBV20-1; J gene: TRBJ2-5; D gene: TRBD1; CDR3 protein: CSALAAQGRQETQYF; CDR3 DNA: TGCAGTGCTCTAGCAGCACAGGGGCGGCAAGAGACCCAGTACTTC
clone size: .; V gene: TRBV5-4; J gene: TRBJ2-7; D gene: TRBD1; CDR3 protein: CASSEWSGLLGQGLYEQYF; CDR3 DNA: TGTGCCAGCAGTGAATGGTCTGGTCTTCTGGGACAGGGCTTGTACGAGCAGTACTTC
clone size: many; V gene: TRBV7-9; J gene: TRBJ1-3; D gene: .; CDR3 protein: CASSPRVGSGNTIYF; CDR3 DNA: TGTGCCAGCAGCCCCCGGGTGGGGTCTGGAAACACCATATATTTT
clone size: .; V gene: TRBV29-1; J gene: TRBJ2-5; D gene: .; CDR3 protein: CSVDRPGETQYF; CDR3 DNA: TGCAGCGTCGACCGGCCAGGGGAGACCCAGTACTTC
clone size: many; V gene: TRBV10-3; J gene: TRBJ2-7; D gene: .; CDR3 protein: CAISEWGESSYEQYF; CDR3 DNA: TGTGCCATCAGTGAGTGGGGCGAGAGCTCCTACGAGCAGTACTTC